This T cell receptor beta chain stems from a study of read filtering for tumor transcriptome and immune sequencing. The wider study: Patients were 17 to 20 male and some 13 female, mean age about 65 years, range roughly 47 to 80. Revised staging placed fewer than ten patients in R-ISS I, some 17 in II, more than five in III.

Per germline, CDR1 SGHTA and CDR2 FQGNSA. Trimming removed 5 bases from V and 5 bases from J, with 25 bases in between. CDR3 length: 18 residues. Bone marrow was sampled from every patient at the time of active disease. This clonotype was detected ten times or more. Molecular barcoded adaptors covering alpha/delta and beta/gamma chains were used on 400 ng RNA. TCRdb redid the calling of the reads with MiXCR, one entry per CDR3 protein. The table lists about 24,000 distinct CDR3 sequences, more than 20% of them singletons. This sequence joins TRBV7-2 and TRBJ2-1; D unresolved. The specimen was a population of CD138-negative cells sorted from bone marrow. This receptor was taken from a donor aged 40 or over with multiple myeloma. The CDR3 nucleotides are TGTGCCAGCAGCCCCCATCTCGTCCGGTTAGGCACTAACAATGAGCAGTTCTTC. Its protein product is CASSPHLVRLGTNNEQFF.